Sequencing of this T cell receptor beta chain was carried out in a study of blood T cell repertoires in COVID-19 (dated by TCRdb to between 2020 and 2021). Background on the whole study: Samples from collaborators originated in the United States, Italy and Spain and spanned both the acute and convalescent phases of COVID-19. The prospective study material was composed of cDNA or gDNA derived from T cells, B-cell-depleted T cells, or PBMCs. The dataset comprised deeply sampled blood TCRbeta repertoires from subjects exposed to, actively infected with, or recovered from COVID-19. A freely available public database, intended as a resource for researchers studying the immune response to SARS-CoV-2, is where the repertoires were released. Samples came from the ongoing ImmuneRACE study (first 160 participants) plus 1,254 subjects from 6 global collaborators. Sample metadata almost always included a de-identified subject ID, COVID-19 status, age in years and sex. HLA class I and class II types, where available, came from metadata supplied by the sample provider rather than from assay-based typing.

Germline trimming: 6 bases from V, 0 bases from J; junction bases outside gene matches: 2. CDR1 MGHRA and CDR2 YSYEKL were looked up in the germline V gene. The CDR3 covers 15 residues, taking in both the cysteine and the phenylalanine. The CDR3 DNA has 45 bases and is translated from base 1. Each collaborating institution followed its own protocols to collect whole blood in K2EDTA tubes. For TCRbeta analysis, collaborators shipped samples as frozen whole blood, isolated PBMCs, or DNA extracted from either of those sample types. Worth noting for this clone: Its recognized antigen is unknown. No clone much larger than this one lies a single base away; base qualities are absent.

TCRbeta CDR3 regions were amplified from genomic DNA using the immunoSEQ Assay, a bias-controlled multiplex PCR. The study's processing was this. Nucleated cell counts per sample were estimated from amplification of reference gene primers within the assay. To quantify the absolute abundance of each unique TCRbeta CDR3 rearrangement, sequence reads were collapsed and filtered. For each sample, productive Simpson clonality was calculated as the square root of Simpson's diversity index across productive rearrangements. Here the immuneACCESS table is served through TCRdb, limited to in-frame sequences with V and J called. Missing clones are a known gap in these copies; in checked studies unresolved V genes cover under half, and the rest lacks a known reason. That table is the source of V, J and clone size, and D and trimming were worked out from the DNA. In this sample the table shows 70,000 to 95,000 clones, more than 80% of which occur a single time. In total, the top ten clones hold 10% to 15% of the sample.

Broad study findings and their caveats: The quantity of clinical and demographic metadata differed by source and by participant and was supplied without curation.

The sequencing input was peripheral blood. The sequence was collected from a human donor in a cohort sampled during active COVID-19. Recombination connected TRBV4-1 to TRBJ2-7; 13 central bases correspond to TRBD2. The nucleotide sequence is given as TGCGCCAGCAGGGGACTAGCGGGGCTCTCCTACGAGCAGTACTTC. Its product reads: CASRGLAGLSYEQYF.